This TCR beta chain was sequenced for a study of technical replicates of blood from several donors. Generated by immunoSEQ multiplex PCR, the TCRdb table keeps only in-frame clones and is missing some. Of about 82,000 clones listed, around 92% are singletons. This clone was recorded a few times. This CDR3 comprises 16 residues. Deletions cut 3 bases from V and 0 bases from J, with 12 bases between. From germline, CDR1 is LNHDA and CDR2 SQIVND (reference sequence). The gene calls are TRBV19 and TRBJ1-5; unclear D gene. The specimen sequenced was T cells isolated from PBMCs. This clonotype originated in a human donor in good health. For the CDR3, the DNA is TGTGCCAGTAGTATTACAGCTAAATATAGCAATCAGCCCCAGCATTTT. It is translated as CASSITAKYSNQPQHF.